Presented here are 26 T cell receptor beta chains from one specimen sequenced in a study of blood T cell repertoires in COVID-19. Some clones are missing from TCRdb's copy, which holds only in-frame ones; the method was immunoSEQ multiplex PCR. Among 25,000 to 35,000 clones, approximately 86% were seen once, and the ten largest hold less than 15%. What was sequenced was peripheral blood. Every receptor here comes from a human donor in a cohort sampled during active COVID-19. The donor label of this sample is uncertain.

The gene calls are TRBV7-2 and TRBJ2-2; 10 bases are a match to TRBD1. CDR1 is SGHTA and CDR2 is FQGNSA in the germline V gene. V shed 8 bases, J shed 6 bases, and the junction held 9 bases outside the gene matches. The CDR3 is 15 amino acids. Written as DNA, the CDR3 is TGTGCCAGCCGACGAGGGACAGGGGACCCCGGGGAGCTGTTTTTT. It encodes CASRRGTGDPGELFF.

The rearrangement uses TRBV7-9 and TRBJ2-1; 9 nucleotides align to TRBD2. This CDR3 region has 15 residues. V was clipped by 6 bases and J by 8 bases; unmatched bases: 11. Germline CDR1 and CDR2: SEHNR and FQNEAQ (reference sequence). DNA of the CDR3: TGTGCCAGCAGAACAATTAGCGGGAGATCTGATGAGCAGTTCTTC. Amino acids: CASRTISGRSDEQFF.

The chain recombines TRBV29-1 with TRBJ1-1; a possible D gene is TRBD1 (6 bases). The V end lost 5 bases, the J end lost 1 base, and 11 bases lay between the germline ends. The V gene's germline CDR1 is SQVTM and CDR2 ANQGSEA. The CDR3 loop spans 13 amino acids. CDR3 DNA: TGCAGCGTTCTTCGGACAGAGAACACTGAAGCTTTCTTT. This translates into CSVLRTENTEAFF.

This chain joins TRBV6-5 and TRBJ2-3; 9 nucleotides line up with TRBD1. From germline, CDR1 is MNHEY and CDR2 SVGAGI. V shed 6 bases, J shed 2 bases, and the junction held 6 bases outside the gene matches. The CDR3 consists of 15 residues. The CDR3 region has the DNA TGTGCCAGCAGCCCGGACAGGGGCCTCACAGATACGCAGTATTTT. Protein sequence: CASSPDRGLTDTQYF.

This clone appeared a single time. This CDR3 is CASSSPLAGETYEQYF. The CDR3 DNA sequence: TGTGCCAGCAGCTCCCCCCTAGCGGGAGAGACCTACGAGCAGTACTTC. The J gene is TRBJ2-7, the V gene TRBV5-4, with 10 bases lining up with TRBD2. The germline gives CDR1 SGHNT, CDR2 YYREEE (reference sequence). The CDR3 totals 16 residues. The ends lost 3 bases at V and 2 bases at J; junction bases unmatched: 8.

This sequence joins TRBV27 and TRBJ2-2; 7 nucleotides agree with TRBD2. The CDR3 covers 17 residues. Per the germline V gene, CDR1 is MNHEY and CDR2 is SMNVEV (reference sequence). Losses at the gene ends were 2 bases for V and 3 bases for J; bases not matched to a gene: 9. The CDR3 coding sequence is TGTGCCAGCAGTTTAATGGGTGGCGGGAGACACACCGGGGAGCTGTTTTTT. It translates to CASSLMGGGRHTGELFF.

The gene calls are TRBV5-4 and TRBJ2-5, with 7 bases lining up with TRBD1. The CDR3 is made up of 13 amino acids. Germline CDR1 is SGHNT and CDR2 is YYREEE (reference sequence). V lost 5 bases and J lost 1; bases outside the gene matches: 2. Here the CDR3 DNA reads TGTGCCAGCAGTCGGGACAGCCAAGAGACCCAGTACTTC. Amino acids: CASSRDSQETQYF. The variable domain in full, with the rest retrieved from reference TRBV5-4 and TRBJ2-5, is ETGVTQSPTHLIKTRGQQVTLRCSSQSGHNTVSWYQQALGQGPQFIFQYYREEENGRGNFPPRFSGLQFPNYSSELNVNALELDDSALYLCASSRDSQETQYFGPGTRLLVL.

The chain employs TRBV7-8 and TRBJ2-7; 10 bases line up with TRBD1. The CDR3 contains 14 residues. Germline CDR1 reads SGHVS; CDR2 reads FQNEAQ. V trimming: 5 bases; J trimming: 6 bases; junction bases outside the gene matches: 7. The DNA of the CDR3 is TGTGCCAGCAGCCTCCGGGACAGGGGAGGCGAGCAGTACTTC. As protein: CASSLRDRGGEQYF. The whole variable domain, remainder taken from reference TRBV7-8 and TRBJ2-7, is GAGVSQSPRYKVAKRGQDVALRCDPISGHVSLFWYQQALGQGPEFLTYFQNEAQLDKSGLPSDRFFAERPEGSVSTLKIQRTQQEDSAVYLCASSLRDRGGEQYFGPGTRLTVT.

The V call is TRBV6-1, the J call TRBJ1-5; tentative D call: TRBD1 (5 bases). This CDR3 contains 17 residues. Trimming took off 3 bases at V and 3 bases at J, with 18 bases between the two ends. Per germline, CDR1 MNHNS and CDR2 SASEGT. The CDR3 loop is CASSDRAGFVDNQPQHF. Here the CDR3 DNA reads TGTGCCAGCAGTGATAGGGCAGGGTTCGTGGACAATCAGCCCCAGCATTTT.

The chain joins TRBV18 to TRBJ1-4; D gene ambiguous. Germline V gives CDR1 KGHSH, CDR2 LQKENI. The CDR3 consists of 12 residues. With 2 bases removed from V and 6 bases from J, the gap between germline ends came to 4 bases. CDR3 in DNA: TGTGCCAGCTCACCAAGCGATGAAAAACTGTTTTTT. Protein product: CASSPSDEKLFF.

V usage is TRBV19 and J usage is TRBJ1-2; D possibly corresponds to TRBD1 (5 bases). V lost 3 bases and J 5 bases, leaving 13 bases between the germline ends. This CDR3 contains 14 residues. Germline V gene lookup returns CDR1 LNHDA and CDR2 SQIVND (reference sequence). The chain's CDR3 is CASSITGDRYGYTF. CDR3 DNA: TGTGCCAGTAGTATTACGGGAGACAGATATGGCTACACCTTC.

This clone was detected only once. The chain employs TRBV5-6 and TRBJ2-1, with D possibly matching TRBD1 (6 bases). Germline loops: CDR1 SGHDT, CDR2 YYEEEE. This CDR3 region has 15 residues. V lost 4 bases and J lost 2, with 13 bases in between. The CDR3 reads CASSRRQGTYNEQFF. The CDR3 nucleotides are TGTGCCAGCAGCCGCCGGCAGGGGACCTACAATGAGCAGTTCTTC.

This chain joins TRBV27 and TRBJ2-1; 7 bases align to TRBD1. Germline V gene lookup returns CDR1 MNHEY and CDR2 SMNVEV (reference sequence). Trimming removed 6 bases from V and 8 bases from J; junction bases left unmatched: 7. The CDR3 covers 13 residues. The CDR3 region has the DNA TGTGCCAGCAGACGGACAGGTAGCGATGAGCAGTTCTTC. It is translated as CASRRTGSDEQFF.

This chain joins TRBV6-5 and TRBJ1-4; no clear D. The germline V gene encodes CDR1 MNHEY and CDR2 SVGAGI. Deletions cut 7 bases from V and 4 bases from J, with 10 bases between. The CDR3 sequence is 13 residues long. CDR3 nucleotides: TGTGCCAGCATACCCAGGAATAATGAAAAACTGTTTTTT. Its protein product is CASIPRNNEKLFF.

The rearrangement uses TRBV5-6 and TRBJ2-1; 7 positions match TRBD1. The CDR3 extends over 13 amino acids. The V segment lost 4 bases and the J segment 4 bases; nucleotides outside the gene matches: 2. From germline, CDR1 is SGHDT and CDR2 YYEEEE. The CDR3 is CASSQTGYNEQFF. Written as DNA, the CDR3 is TGTGCCAGCAGCCAGACAGGGTACAATGAGCAGTTCTTC. Variable domain in full (rest from reference TRBV5-6 and TRBJ2-1): DAGVTQSPTHLIKTRGQQVTLRCSPKSGHDTVSWYQQALGQGPQFIFQYYEEEERQRGNFPDRFSGHQFPNYSSELNVNALLLGDSALYLCASSQTGYNEQFFGPGTRLTVL.

The V call is TRBV10-1, the J call TRBJ2-5; D may be TRBD1 (5 bases). Germline V CDR1 and CDR2: WNHNN, SYGVQD (reference sequence). The ends were cut back, 6 bases at V and 3 bases at J, with 14 bases in the middle. The length of the CDR3 is 14 residues. CDR3 loop: CASRPNRRKETQYF. The CDR3 DNA is TGCGCCAGCAGACCCAACAGGCGCAAAGAGACCCAGTACTTC.

The chain is built from TRBV18 and TRBJ2-1; 7 bases are a match to TRBD1. CDR1 KGHSH and CDR2 LQKENI come from the germline V gene. This CDR3 region has 14 residues. The V gene end was trimmed by 0 bases and the J gene end by 8 bases; junction bases not matched to a gene: 4. CDR3 amino acids: CASSPPKGGYEQFF. CDR3 coding DNA: TGTGCCAGCTCACCACCAAAAGGGGGCTATGAGCAGTTCTTC. The whole variable domain, filled in from reference TRBV18 and TRBJ2-1, reads NAGVMQNPRHLVRRRGQEARLRCSPMKGHSHVYWYRQLPEEGLKFMVYLQKENIIDESGMPKERFSAEFPKEGPSILRIQQVVRGDSAAYFCASSPPKGGYEQFFGPGTRLTVL.

The gene calls are TRBV2 and TRBJ2-2, with 10 bases lining up with TRBD2. V gave up 6 bases and J gave up 5 bases; unmatched junction bases: 3. The CDR3 is 14 amino acids. Germline CDR1 reads SNHLY; CDR2 reads FYNNEI. CDR3 amino acids: CASRLAGVTGELFF. The CDR3 coding sequence is TGTGCCAGCAGGCTAGCGGGAGTTACCGGGGAGCTGTTTTTT.

The sample holds one count of this clone. The chain joins TRBV2 to TRBJ1-1; D remains ambiguous. Trimming took 10 bases from V and 3 from J, leaving 6 bases between them. The germline V gene encodes CDR1 SNHLY and CDR2 FYNNEI. The CDR3 covers 10 residues. DNA of the CDR3: TGTGCCACCTCGTACACTGAAGCTTTCTTT. This codes for CATSYTEAFF.

This clone has only one observation. V is TRBV18 and J is TRBJ1-3; D gene uncertain. This CDR3 spans 14 amino acids. V was clipped by 2 bases and J by 4 bases, with 9 bases between them. CDR1 and CDR2 (germline): KGHSH, LQKENI. The CDR3 DNA reads as TGTGCCAGCTCACCAACACCGATCGGAAACACCATATATTTT. It yields the protein CASSPTPIGNTIYF.

The rearrangement uses TRBV6-1 and TRBJ2-3; no clear D gene. Per germline, CDR1 MNHNS and CDR2 SASEGT. The CDR3 extends over 11 amino acids. The V and J ends lost 6 bases and 2 bases respectively, with 3 bases between them. CDR3 loop: CASRYTDTQYF. CDR3 in DNA: TGTGCCAGCAGGTACACAGATACGCAGTATTTT.

The chain has TRBV7-2 and TRBJ2-7; TRBD2 might be the D (6 bases). Germline CDR1 and CDR2: SGHTA and FQGNSA. V was pared by 5 bases and J by 4 bases, with 15 bases between. The CDR3 has 14 residues. CDR3 in DNA: TGTGCCAGCAGCCCAGGACTAACAGCGTACGAGCAGTACTTC. This translates into CASSPGLTAYEQYF. Supplemented by reference TRBV7-2 and TRBJ2-7, the full variable domain reads GAGVSQSPSNKVTEKGKDVELRCDPISGHTALYWYRQSLGQGLEFLIYFQGNSAPDKSGLPSDRFSAERTGGSVSTLTIQRTQQEDSAVYLCASSPGLTAYEQYFGPGTRLTVT.

The chain's CDR3 is CSVERQGAQETQYF. The CDR3 nucleotides read TGCAGCGTTGAGAGACAGGGTGCGCAAGAGACCCAGTACTTC. The chain recombines TRBV29-1 with TRBJ2-5; 7 bases match TRBD1. This CDR3 region has 14 residues. After removal of 3 bases from V and 2 bases from J, the junction contained 6 bases not matched to a gene. Germline V gene data show CDR1 as SQVTM and CDR2 as ANQGSEA.

V and J are TRBV6-1 and TRBJ2-7, with 8 bases that match TRBD1. This CDR3 is built from 14 residues. After removal of 3 bases from V and 3 bases from J, the junction contained 4 bases not matched to a gene. Germline CDR1 reads MNHNS; CDR2 reads SASEGT. The CDR3 sequence is CASSEDRVLYEQYF. The CDR3 bases are TGTGCCAGCAGTGAGGACAGGGTTCTCTACGAGCAGTACTTC.

The J gene is TRBJ2-2, the V gene TRBV7-2; 9 bases line up with TRBD1. Germline CDR1 reads SGHTA; CDR2 reads FQGNSA. Trimming took 5 bases from V and 7 from J; bases not matched to a gene: 8. This CDR3 region has 15 residues. CDR3 amino acids: CASSKTTGGFGELFF. CDR3 nucleotides: TGTGCCAGCAGCAAAACGACAGGGGGATTCGGGGAGCTGTTTTTT.

This chain uses TRBV12-5 with TRBJ2-1; 9 nucleotides align to TRBD1. The CDR3 runs to 20 residues. Per the germline V gene, CDR1 is LGHNT and CDR2 is FRNRAP. J was trimmed by 3 bases and V by 6 bases; bases with no gene match: 21. In nucleotides, the CDR3 is TGTGCTAGTGGCCTAAACAGGGGGCAACTACGGGACTCACTCTACAATGAGCAGTTCTTC. This sequence encodes CASGLNRGQLRDSLYNEQFF.